This TCR beta chain was profiled in a study of Graves' ophthalmopathy and Graves' hyperthyroidism (dated by TCRdb to 2016 to 2019). In the study overall: Peripheral blood was collected at initial diagnosis, before any treatment. In total, over 130 blood samples were TCR-sequenced: some 43 ophthalmopathy, under 80 hyperthyroidism and about 17 hyperthyroidism-to-ophthalmopathy patients. After sampling, hyperthyroidism patients received methimazole starting at 30 mg daily, and ophthalmopathy patients received high-dose intravenous methylprednisolone. To explore V-J signatures that separate ophthalmopathy from hyperthyroidism, a discovery set of about 98 patients was enrolled, consisting of 40 to 45 with ophthalmopathy and approximately 57 with stable hyperthyroidism. The 75 to 100 discovery patients were divided at random into training and test sets in a 7:3 ratio. In five to seven hyperthyroidism patients, the T-cell repertoire of thyroid tissue was compared with the T-cell repertoire of blood. The study used signatures of the TCR beta repertoire to tell Graves' ophthalmopathy apart from Graves' hyperthyroidism and to predict which patients would progress to ophthalmopathy. An independent validation cohort comprised about 20 hyperthyroidism patients and roughly 15 patients who later progressed from hyperthyroidism to ophthalmopathy. General findings and caveats noted by the study authors: In cross-validation, the 13-signature model distinguished ophthalmopathy from stable hyperthyroidism with about 90% sensitivity and about 81% specificity, and in the test set the corresponding values were roughly 80% and 76%. In validation, the model predicted ophthalmopathy progression with 55% to 71% sensitivity and roughly 72% specificity; eleven to twelve predicted patients were CT-confirmed with GO in a median of approximately 6.5 months. Among expanded thyroid clonotypes with frequency above 0.001, most also showed up in blood, which suggests that blood repertoires may reflect the thyroid immune response. Sample size was not statistically predetermined, and group allocation was not concealed from the investigators.

Hyperthyroidism was considered stable if no progression to ophthalmopathy occurred within 18 months of follow-up. Hyperthyroidism patients were newly diagnosed, were aged 18 to 65 years, and had a disease duration under 2 months. Patients with other autoimmune diseases, uncontrolled infections, pregnancy or lactation were excluded. Clinical symptoms, serum thyroxine, TRAb, thyroid ultrasound and orbital computed tomography formed the basis of the diagnosis. Using Ficoll-Paque density gradient centrifugation, PBMCs were isolated from about 9.4 ml of fresh peripheral blood. Trizol reagent was used to extract the total RNA, and its quality was then checked on an Agilent 2100 Bioanalyzer. TCR beta CDR3 regions were amplified from RNA transcripts for repertoire sequencing. HTBI primers and the Qiagen OneStep RT-PCR kit were used in a first-round RT-PCR, which was followed by a second-round multiplex PCR, size selection and purification. The libraries underwent paired-end sequencing with 100 bp reads on an Illumina HiSeq2000. The paper's data handling went like this. SOAPnuke was used to process the reads, removing any read that contained adapters or uncalled bases, had a mean Phred below 15, or lacked an exact match to the constant primer or identifier. High-quality paired reads were merged with COPE v1.2.5. Each unique nucleotide sequence was defined as a clonotype, and clonotypes were aligned to IMGT TRB V, D and J references with MiTCR v1.1. Only V-J combinations with frequency above 0.0001 were analysed, covering approximately 99% of repertoires. For each V-J combination, a TCR clonal expansion and chaos score was defined as F50 clonal expansion divided by the chaos observed in the TCRdist matrix. Welch's t-statistics and random forest were used to reduce the features to some 13 V-J combinations, which were then used as input to a naive Bayes classifier. The similarity between thyroid and blood repertoires was quantified using the Morisita-Horn index. TCRdb reprocessing: public reads trimmed at Q25 with fastp, clones called with MiXCR, in-frame beta chains kept. Under each unique CDR3 protein, matching rows form one entry showing the most common genes and DNA. These V and J calls originate from TCRdb's pipeline instead of the authors' own analysis. Within this sample are 620,000 or so distinct CDR3 sequences, with roughly 20% of them counted one time only. The ten largest clones take up more than 5.5% of the sample.

This clonotype has at least ten counts. Its antigen target is currently unknown. Base qualities are not at hand, and no much larger clone is one base apart. Including the terminal cysteine and phenylalanine, the CDR3 comprises 15 residues. CDR3 DNA only is kept here, 45 bases in frame from base 1. Germline trimming: 3 bases from V, 4 bases from J; junction bases outside gene matches: 10. The germline V gene provides CDR1 SGHRS and CDR2 YFSETQ. Specimen: peripheral blood. The TCR was taken from a young woman with stable Graves' hyperthyroidism. Some clones in this sample may be carry-over from other donors' samples. Donor details come from another sample of the same person, matched by shared clones. The V and J genes are TRBV5-1 and TRBJ2-7; 7 central bases correspond to TRBD2. The CDR3: CASSSTSSGAYEQYF. The DNA is as follows: TGCGCCAGCAGCTCAACCTCCAGCGGGGCTTACGAGCAGTACTTC.